This T cell receptor beta chain was recorded in a study of prognosis after radiotherapy for stage I lung cancer. This clonotype is judged medium-sized (0.01 to 0.1%). From genomic DNA, TCR beta CDR3 was amplified by two-round multiplex PCR. The use of primers specific to each TRBV and TRBJ gene characterized first-round PCR. A single record per CDR3 protein comes from TCRdb applying MiXCR to the multiplex PCR reads. Counted here are roughly 16,000 distinct CDR3 sequences, 30% to 40% occurring once; the ten biggest clones make up around a quarter. The receptor's source is a donor of 50 years or more with non-small cell lung cancer. Sequenced material: PBMCs, taken before or after stereotactic body radiation therapy (not recorded which).

This CDR3 is CSARAIGQGRVWGNQPQHF. The CDR3, as DNA: TGCAGTGCTAGGGCAATTGGACAGGGCCGCGTTTGGGGCAATCAGCCCCAGCATTTT. The chain links TRBV20-1 to TRBJ1-5; 8 bases line up with TRBD1. There are 19 residues in the CDR3. The J segment lost 2 bases and the V segment lost 3 bases, leaving 18 bases of the junction unmatched. In germline, CDR1 is DFQATT, CDR2 SNEGSKA (reference sequence).